The present entry profiles one T cell receptor (beta chain) with its context. Many counts were recorded for this clonotype. Its antigen is unknown. Base qualities are not at hand, and no much larger clone is one base apart. The junction shows trimming of 8 bases on V and 0 bases on J, plus 17 bases between the germline ends. In the germline V gene (reference sequence), CDR1 corresponds to MNHEY and CDR2 to SMNVEV. The CDR3 goes from the cysteine to the phenylalanine over 16 residues. Only the CDR3 region is kept as DNA, spanning 48 bases read in frame from base 1. The run used an Illumina HiSeq 2500. Quantitative 5'-RACE with molecular barcodes was the method used to prepare the TCR beta libraries. Per the source publication's procedure: A new computational method, built on a probabilistic model of VDJ rearrangement, was used to identify disease-linked TCR variants. The raw public reads went through TCRdb reprocessing: fastp at Q25, MiXCR clone calling, in-frame beta chains kept. Merged by CDR3 protein, the rows form single entries marked with the most common genes and DNA. Here the V and J calls rest on TCRdb's processing, not on the authors' analysis. The sample has under 300,000 distinct CDR3 sequences on record, about 11% of them singletons. The top ten clonotypes cover 6% to 8.5% of the sample.

These data belong to a study of CD8 T cells in ankylosing spondylitis (dated by TCRdb to about 2017). About the study as a whole: To find TCR variants linked to disease, the study profiled T cell receptor beta repertoires in ankylosing spondylitis patients and healthy donors. Peripheral blood was sampled, and synovial fluid was additionally collected from ankylosing spondylitis patients. In total, the full study cohort was made up of 108 healthy donors and about two dozen ankylosing spondylitis patients. What the study reported, not specific to this receptor: The disease-linked clones were reported as significantly enriched in matched synovial fluid samples from ankylosing spondylitis patients. The disease-linked clones showed a CD8+ phenotype and occurred at relatively low frequencies in peripheral blood. Some of the motif variants had been reported before in the synovial fluid and blood of reactive arthritis patients, a finding that suggests common disease-initiation mechanisms. A TCR beta motif of several highly homologous amino acid variants appeared characteristic of blood from ankylosing spondylitis patients.

Recombination linked TRBV27 to TRBJ2-1; no D gene call is confident. The clonotype was recovered from a male donor with ankylosing spondylitis or in good health (not recorded which). Sequencing was performed on blood, either unsorted or a sorted T cell fraction (not recorded which). The DNA sequence reads TGTGCCAGCCTCGCCTGGGGATCTGGCTCCTACAATGAGCAGTTCTTC. Translated, it reads CASLAWGSGSYNEQFF.